The rows below give T cell receptor beta chains drawn from one sample of a study of T-cell reconstitution after alpha-beta-depleted transplantation in children. In TCRdb, the PCR reads were re-called with MiXCR into one record per CDR3 protein. The sample shows about 610,000 distinct CDR3 sequences, 8% to 11% of them seen only once. The sample here was PBMCs from the stem cell graft donor, taken from the stem cell graft. The receptor set was obtained from a human donor who donated a stem cell graft to a child with acute myeloid leukemia. CDR3s include the opening cysteine and the closing phenylalanine or tryptophan. D genes are given only for firm matches. Only part of the rows carry a size: once, few, many, or a class if the clone is expanded.

j_call: TRBJ2-6; v_call: TRBV6-1; d_call: .; clone_size: few; cdr3_nt: TGTGCCAGCAGCTCCCCCGGGCGAGGACAGAGTTCTGGGGCCAACGTCCTGACTTTC; cdr3_aa: CASSSPGRGQSSGANVLTF
j_call: TRBJ1-1; v_call: TRBV7-9; d_call: .; clone_size: .; cdr3_nt: TGTGCCAGCAGCCCCCGGGACGGTAGAGACACTGAAGCTTTCTTT; cdr3_aa: CASSPRDGRDTEAFF
j_call: TRBJ2-1; v_call: TRBV28; d_call: .; clone_size: .; cdr3_nt: TGTGCCAGCAGCCCACCTTGGACCGGTCGAGGAGAGCAGTTCTTC; cdr3_aa: CASSPPWTGRGEQFF
j_call: TRBJ2-1; v_call: TRBV5-1; d_call: .; clone_size: many; cdr3_nt: TGCGCCAGCAGCCCGGGGGCTAGCGGTTTAAGGAATGAGCAGTTCTTC; cdr3_aa: CASSPGASGLRNEQFF
j_call: TRBJ2-1; v_call: TRBV3-1; d_call: .; clone_size: .; cdr3_nt: TGTGCCAGCAGCCGAAACAGGGTAGGTGAGCAGTTCTTC; cdr3_aa: CASSRNRVGEQFF
j_call: TRBJ2-1; v_call: TRBV29-1; d_call: .; clone_size: many; cdr3_nt: TGCAGCGTTGTGGGCGGGCAGAATGAGCAGTTCTTC; cdr3_aa: CSVVGGQNEQFF
j_call: TRBJ2-5; v_call: TRBV3-1; d_call: TRBD2; clone_size: .; cdr3_nt: TGTGCCAGCAGCCAAGATAGAGGACTAGCGGAAGAGACCCAGTACTTC; cdr3_aa: CASSQDRGLAEETQYF
j_call: TRBJ2-4; v_call: TRBV20-1; d_call: .; clone_size: .; cdr3_nt: TGCAGTGCCCGAGGGGTTAGTCCTTTCCTAGCCAAAAACATTCAGTACTTC; cdr3_aa: CSARGVSPFLAKNIQYF
j_call: TRBJ1-3; v_call: TRBV29-1; d_call: .; clone_size: few; cdr3_nt: TGCAGCGTGGCTACCCTTTACGGAAACACCATATATTTT; cdr3_aa: CSVATLYGNTIYF
j_call: TRBJ2-7; v_call: TRBV10-2; d_call: .; clone_size: .; cdr3_nt: TGCGCCAGCCTGGACTTGTCCTACGAGCAGTACTTC; cdr3_aa: CASLDLSYEQYF
j_call: TRBJ1-3; v_call: TRBV6-5; d_call: .; clone_size: few; cdr3_nt: TGTGCCAGCAGTTTCCGGGGGGGGCAGTCTGGAAACACCATATATTTT; cdr3_aa: CASSFRGGQSGNTIYF
j_call: TRBJ2-7; v_call: TRBV29-1; d_call: TRBD2; clone_size: .; cdr3_nt: TGCAGCGTTGAAGGTGGGAGGGACGTTCAGTACTTC; cdr3_aa: CSVEGGRDVQYF
j_call: TRBJ2-7; v_call: TRBV29-1; d_call: .; clone_size: .; cdr3_nt: TGCAGCGTGGGAAGTAGGAATACCTACGAGCAGTACTTC; cdr3_aa: CSVGSRNTYEQYF